The 24 T cell receptor beta chains below come from one sample, sequenced in a study of blood T cell repertoires in COVID-19 (dated by TCRdb to 2019 to 2021). The library was generated by the immunoSEQ multiplex PCR assay. The table comes from immuneACCESS by way of TCRdb, which keeps in-frame sequences with V and J called. Part of the clones is missing from these tables; in studies checked, under half for an unresolved V gene and the rest for unknown reasons. Recorded for this sample are under 200,000 clones; around 85% of them occurred a single time. In total, the top ten clones hold around 8% of the sample. The material sequenced was peripheral blood. The receptors derive from a woman older than 75 with COVID-19, enrolled during active disease.

V is TRBV19 and J is TRBJ1-5, with TRBD1 matching over 7 bases. The CDR3 runs to 13 residues. With V trimmed by 6 bases and J by 5 bases, 4 bases remained unmatched. Germline V gene sequence: CDR1 LNHDA, CDR2 SQIVND (reference sequence). CDR3 in DNA: TGTGCCAGTAGGATGCAGGGGGATCAGCCCCAGCATTTT. Its translation: CASRMQGDQPQHF.

V and J are TRBV25-1 and TRBJ1-1; D perhaps matches TRBD1 (5 bases). Germline loops: CDR1 MGHDK, CDR2 SYGVNS. The CDR3 has 13 amino acids. V lost 4 bases and J 5 bases, leaving 11 bases between the germline ends. CDR3 protein: CASSGGDGTEAFF. Here the CDR3 DNA reads TGTGCCAGCAGTGGGGGGGATGGGACTGAAGCTTTCTTT.

The chain recombines TRBV18 with TRBJ1-2; TRBD1 matches 11 bases. The germline CDR1 and CDR2 sequences are KGHSH and LQKENI. CDR3 length: 17 amino acids. The trim removed 0 bases at V and 4 bases at J, leaving 7 bases unmatched. The CDR3: CASSPPGTGGFGYGYTF. In nucleotides, the CDR3 is TGTGCCAGCTCACCACCGGGGACAGGGGGGTTCGGCTATGGCTACACCTTC.

The chain uses TRBV14 and TRBJ1-2, with D unresolved. In germline, CDR1 is SGHDN, CDR2 FVKESK. The V end lost 0 bases, the J end lost 8 bases, and 10 bases lay between the germline ends. The CDR3 is 13 residues long. CDR3 nucleotide sequence: TGTGCCAGCAGCCAAGATTTCGGGTACGGCTACACCTTC. As protein: CASSQDFGYGYTF.

V usage is TRBV19 and J usage is TRBJ2-5; a weak D match, TRBD2 (5 bases). CDR1 and CDR2 (germline): LNHDA, SQIVND (reference sequence). This CDR3 contains 11 residues. Trimming left V 6 bases short and J 3 bases short, with 5 bases between. The CDR3 DNA is TGTGCCAGTAGGAGGGAAGAGACCCAGTACTTC. Translating gives CASRREETQYF.

This sequence joins TRBV18 and TRBJ2-7; 7 bases align to TRBD2. Unmatched junction bases numbered 13, after V lost 3 bases and J lost 5 bases. Looked up from germline, CDR1 is KGHSH and CDR2 is LQKENI. CDR3 length equals 16 residues. CDR3 nucleotides: TGTGCCAGCTCACCCCAACGGCGGGAGACGAACAACGAGCAGTACTTC. Its protein product is CASSPQRRETNNEQYF. The entire variable domain, with the rest obtained from reference TRBV18 and TRBJ2-7, is as follows: NAGVMQNPRHLVRRRGQEARLRCSPMKGHSHVYWYRQLPEEGLKFMVYLQKENIIDESGMPKERFSAEFPKEGPSILRIQQVVRGDSAAYFCASSPQRRETNNEQYFGPGTRLTVT.

This chain links TRBV9 with TRBJ1-5, with D perhaps matching TRBD1 (5 bases). The CDR3 covers 15 residues. The germline V and J ends were trimmed by 4 bases and 4 bases, with 15 bases remaining between them. The V gene's germline CDR1 is SGDLS and CDR2 YYNGEE. The DNA for the CDR3 is TGTGCCAGCAGCTCCGCCTCAGGGCTAAATCAGCCCCAGCATTTT. It codes for CASSSASGLNQPQHF.

The chain employs TRBV3-1 (or the pseudogene TRBV3-2) and TRBJ2-2, with 12 bases identical to TRBD2. V trimming: 6 bases; J trimming: 9 bases; junction bases outside the gene matches: 8. Per the germline V gene, CDR1 is LGHDT and CDR2 is YNNKEL (reference sequence). This CDR3 is 15 amino acids long. CDR3 residues: CASRPSGGGLRELFF. CDR3 bases: TGTGCCAGCAGACCTAGCGGGGGGGGCCTGAGGGAGCTGTTTTTT.

The V call is TRBV5-4, the J call TRBJ2-7, with D tentatively TRBD1 (6 bases). The V end lost 1 base, the J end lost 6 bases, and 14 bases lay between the germline ends. From germline, CDR1 is SGHNT and CDR2 YYREEE (reference sequence). The CDR3 length is 14 residues. CDR3 bases: TGTGCCAGCAGCTTGTCCGGACAGCCCTCCGAGCAGTACTTC. Translation gives CASSLSGQPSEQYF.

This rearrangement joins TRBV2 to TRBJ2-5; D gene unclear. Germline V gene data show CDR1 as SNHLY and CDR2 as FYNNEI. CDR3 length equals 11 residues. V was trimmed by 2 bases and J by 5 bases, leaving 3 bases between them. The CDR3 is CASSEYETQYF. The CDR3 nucleotides are TGTGCCAGCAGTGAATATGAGACCCAGTACTTC.

This chain links TRBV5-6 with TRBJ1-2; 8 bases agree with TRBD1. The CDR3 sequence is 14 residues long. Germline V gene sequence: CDR1 SGHDT, CDR2 YYEEEE. Trimming removed 6 bases from V and 4 bases from J; junction bases left unmatched: 8. In DNA, the CDR3 is TGTGCCAGCAAAAACGCAGGGGGCAGCTATGGCTACACCTTC. It codes for CASKNAGGSYGYTF.

The chain is built from TRBV15 and TRBJ1-2; D is ambiguous. Germline values: CDR1 LNHNV, CDR2 YYDKDF (reference sequence). Trimming cost V 4 bases and J 5 bases, with 17 bases left between them. The CDR3 has 15 residues. The CDR3 DNA sequence: TGTGCCACCAGCATCGGGTCGGCGAAAGGATATGGCTACACCTTC. This sequence encodes CATSIGSAKGYGYTF.

J is TRBJ1-3 and V is TRBV4-1; weak D call: TRBD1 (5 bases). Germline CDR1 is MGHRA and CDR2 is YSYEKL. This CDR3 is built from 15 residues. Trimming cost V 1 base and J 0 bases, with 7 bases left between them. The CDR3 loop is CASSQGGDSGNTIYF. The CDR3 nucleotides are TGCGCCAGCAGCCAAGGGGGGGACTCTGGAAACACCATATATTTT.

Written as DNA, the CDR3 is TGTGCCAGCAGCTTAGGCGGCAGTTCGAACACTGAAGCTTTCTTT. Amino acids: CASSLGGSSNTEAFF. The chain employs TRBV7-9 and TRBJ1-1; no firm D call. Trimming shortened V by 1 base and J by 1 base, and 10 bases separated the two germline ends. This CDR3 spans 15 amino acids. CDR1 SEHNR and CDR2 FQNEAQ come from the germline V gene (reference sequence).

The gene calls are TRBV27 and TRBJ2-7, with 9 bases that match TRBD1. Germline-derived CDR1 and CDR2 are MNHEY and SMNVEV (reference sequence). There are 15 residues in the CDR3. The trim removed 4 bases at V and 3 bases at J, leaving 7 bases unmatched. CDR3 DNA sequence: TGTGCCAGCAGTTCACGGTCGGGACAGGGCTACGAGCAGTACTTC. This translates into CASSSRSGQGYEQYF.

The CDR3 here is CASSYGEIYEQYF. The CDR3 DNA is TGTGCCAGCAGCTATGGAGAGATCTACGAGCAGTACTTC. The chain uses TRBV6-5 and TRBJ2-7; D not certain. Germline assignment: CDR1 MNHEY and CDR2 SVGAGI. The V and J ends lost 6 bases and 3 bases respectively, with 12 bases between them. This CDR3 spans 13 amino acids.

The chain employs TRBV18 and TRBJ1-3; D unclear. The V end was cut by 2 bases, the J end by 0 bases, with 11 bases between. From germline, CDR1 is KGHSH and CDR2 LQKENI. The CDR3 length is 16 residues. CDR3 DNA: TGTGCCAGCTCACCATTCACAGACCTCTCTGGAAACACCATATATTTT. As protein: CASSPFTDLSGNTIYF.

V gene TRBV5-1 combines with J gene TRBJ2-3; 7 bases map to TRBD2. The CDR3 consists of 15 residues. The germline gives CDR1 SGHRS, CDR2 YFSETQ. The ends lost 0 bases at V and 3 bases at J; junction bases unmatched: 4. The DNA of the CDR3 is TGCGCCAGCAGCTTGGCAGCGGGGCCAACAGATACGCAGTATTTT. Translation gives CASSLAAGPTDTQYF.

V gene TRBV3-1 (or the pseudogene TRBV3-2) combines with J gene TRBJ1-2, with D uncertain. The germline V gene has CDR1 LGHDT and CDR2 YNNKEL (reference sequence). The CDR3 loop spans 16 amino acids. Trimming removed 0 bases from V and 2 bases from J, with 13 bases in between. The CDR3 sequence is CASSQDRGSINYGYTF. CDR3 nucleotide sequence: TGTGCCAGCAGCCAAGATCGAGGGTCCATCAACTATGGCTACACCTTC.

The V gene is TRBV5-4, the J gene TRBJ2-7, with D possibly matching TRBD2 (6 bases). V gave up 4 bases and J gave up 0 bases, with 14 bases separating them. The CDR3 length is 15 residues. The germline V gene encodes CDR1 SGHNT and CDR2 YYREEE (reference sequence). The CDR3 nucleotides read TGTGCCAGCAGCGGGGCAGGAGGGCTCTCCTACGAGCAGTACTTC. Encoded protein: CASSGAGGLSYEQYF.

The chain joins TRBV4-1 to TRBJ1-5, with 7 bases fitting TRBD1. The V segment lost 3 bases and the J segment 3 bases; nucleotides outside the gene matches: 8. The CDR3 is 16 residues long. Germline V lookup: CDR1 MGHRA, CDR2 YSYEKL. CDR3 nucleotide sequence: TGCGCCAGCAGCCAGGGGCCGGGACAGCTCAATCAGCCCCAGCATTTT. This encodes CASSQGPGQLNQPQHF.

The genes are TRBV2 and TRBJ2-5, with 9 bases lining up with TRBD2. The CDR3 runs to 16 residues. Trimming cost V 5 bases and J 1 base; bases outside gene matches: 8. Germline V gives CDR1 SNHLY, CDR2 FYNNEI. The CDR3 protein is CASSPYSGSSQETQYF. CDR3 DNA: TGTGCCAGCAGTCCCTATAGCGGGAGTTCCCAAGAGACCCAGTACTTC.

The V and J genes are TRBV6-5 and TRBJ2-7; 9 nucleotides align to TRBD1. Germline CDR1 is MNHEY and CDR2 is SVGAGI. V shed 6 bases, J shed 0 bases, and the junction held 6 bases outside the gene matches. The CDR3 covers 15 residues. The CDR3 sequence is CASSPDRGSSYEQYF. CDR3 bases: TGTGCCAGCAGCCCAGACAGGGGGAGCTCCTACGAGCAGTACTTC.

This sequence joins TRBV5-4 and TRBJ2-5, with a possible D match to TRBD2 (6 bases). The CDR3 consists of 15 residues. Trimming cost V 1 base and J 3 bases, with 13 bases left between them. Germline CDR1 SGHNT, CDR2 YYREEE (reference sequence). The CDR3 spells CASSLMGSGEETQYF. In DNA form, the CDR3 reads TGTGCCAGCAGCTTGATGGGTAGCGGTGAAGAGACCCAGTACTTC.